This entry is about one T cell receptor beta chain. What it binds is not known. The sample originates from a study of graft-versus-host responses after intestinal transplantation. Study as a whole: Among the recipients, all got anti-thymocyte globulin induction and then tacrolimus and steroids for approximately 3 years. Findings and limits, study-wide: In recipient marrow, GvH clones were found, and some appeared first in ileum or blood.

The table came from immunoSEQ multiplex PCR; TCRdb's copy has only in-frame clones and leaves some out. Among some 120,000 clones, roughly nine tenths were seen once, and the ten largest hold about 0.18%. This TCR came from a human donor who received an intestinal transplant. Sequencing was performed on unstimulated CD4+ T cells sorted from spleen or lymph node cells, taken before intestinal transplant.

CDR3 nucleotide sequence: TGTGCCTGGAGTGCCTTTAGCGGGATCTCCTACAATGAGCAGTTCTTC. Protein: CAWSAFSGISYNEQFF. The rearrangement links TRBV30 to TRBJ2-1, with TRBD2 matching 8 bases. The CDR3 is 16 residues long. Germline-derived CDR1 and CDR2 are GTSNPN and SVGIG (reference sequence). The junction had 5 bases not matched to a gene; V was cut back by 1 base and J by 0 bases.